These 25 T cell receptor beta chains share one sample of origin, sequenced in a study of CD8 T cells in Susac syndrome. With random hexamers, reverse transcription was performed on about 0.45 to 1 ug of RNA. TCRdb re-derived calls from the immunoSEQ multiplex PCR reads in MiXCR, one entry per CDR3 protein. This sample has about 120,000 distinct CDR3 sequences, with around 90% found just once. The material sequenced was CD4+ T cells from PBMCs. The receptors were gathered from a human donor in good health.

This clonotype was observed a single time. The J gene is TRBJ2-7, the V gene TRBV12-5; the match to TRBD1 covers 8 bases. The germline V gene encodes CDR1 LGHNT and CDR2 FRNRAP. Trimming took 5 bases from V and 5 from J; bases not matched to a gene: 8. This CDR3 has 14 amino acids. CDR3: CASGPGGAENEQYF. The CDR3 DNA reads TGTGCTAGTGGTCCAGGGGGCGCAGAGAACGAGCAGTACTTC.

This chain joins TRBV5-6 and TRBJ2-7; D possibly uses TRBD1 or TRBD2 (5 bases each). There are 12 residues in the CDR3. Trimming stripped 7 bases from V and 3 bases from J, with 11 bases between. Germline assignment: CDR1 SGHDT and CDR2 YYEEEE. The CDR3 nucleotides are TGTGCCAGCGCAACTAGGGGCTACGAGCAGTACTTC. Residues: CASATRGYEQYF.

This clonotype was found a few times. The rearrangement links TRBV2 to TRBJ1-1, with TRBD1 matching over 12 bases. V gave up 7 bases and J gave up 1 base; unmatched junction bases: 16. Germline V gene lookup returns CDR1 SNHLY and CDR2 FYNNEI. CDR3 length: 19 amino acids. The CDR3 is CASNRDRGLPSSGNTEAFF. In nucleotides, the CDR3 is TGTGCCAGCAACCGGGACAGGGGGCTCCCCTCATCGGGGAACACTGAAGCTTTCTTT.

This clonotype has only one observation. The chain employs TRBV7-6 and TRBJ2-2; D unresolved. With 1 base removed from V and 4 bases from J, the gap between germline ends came to 7 bases. This CDR3 is 14 amino acids long. Germline V gives CDR1 SGHVS, CDR2 FNYEAQ. The CDR3 loop reads CASSLGPVTGELFF. The CDR3 DNA follows: TGTGCCAGCAGCTTAGGGCCGGTCACCGGGGAGCTGTTTTTT.

The rearrangement links TRBV7-2 to TRBJ2-1; 7 bases align to TRBD1. The germline CDR1 and CDR2 sequences are SGHTA and FQGNSA. Unmatched junction bases numbered 12, after V lost 1 base and J lost 6 bases. This CDR3 is 17 amino acids long. In nucleotides, the CDR3 is TGTGCCAGCAGCTTAGGCGCGGGCAGGGGGTCCCCCAATGAGCAGTTCTTC. It yields the protein CASSLGAGRGSPNEQFF.

The chain couples TRBV12-3 or TRBV12-4 to TRBJ1-1; D remains unclear. The CDR3 is 12 residues long. The V gene lost 2 bases and the J gene lost 6 bases, with 7 bases spanning the gap. CDR3 in amino acids: CASSLWAAEAFF. CDR3 nucleotide sequence: TGTGCCAGCAGTTTATGGGCGGCTGAAGCTTTCTTT.

The chain joins TRBV21-1 to TRBJ1-1; no check of the table's D call, TRBD1, against the DNA was made. TRBV21-1 is recorded as a pseudogene. The length of the CDR3 is 18 residues. This CDR3 reads CASSTGIPGGARTTEAFF. CDR3 nucleotides: TGTGCCAGCAGCACTGGGATACCAGGGGGCGCAAGGACGACTGAAGCTTTCTTT.

The chain employs TRBV29-1 and TRBJ2-7; a possible D gene is TRBD2 (6 bases). Germline CDR1 SQVTM, CDR2 ANQGSEA. The CDR3 contains 13 residues. V shed 4 bases and J shed 6 bases, with 16 bases lying between them. CDR3 protein: CSVVVGGQGEQYF. As DNA, the CDR3 is TGCAGCGTTGTGGTAGGAGGGCAGGGCGAGCAGTACTTC.

The chain uses TRBV6-4 and TRBJ2-2, with TRBD2 matching over 13 bases. V was clipped by 2 bases and J by 0 bases; unmatched bases: 6. There are 19 residues in the CDR3. CDR1 and CDR2 (germline): MRHNA, SNTAGT. The CDR3 coding sequence is TGTGCCAGCAGTGACGTGGGACTAGCGGGATTTGCGAACACCGGGGAGCTGTTTTTT. It encodes CASSDVGLAGFANTGELFF.

The chain's CDR3 is CASRNRAGVPNTEAFF. The CDR3 nucleotides are TGTGCCAGCAGAAATAGGGCAGGGGTTCCAAACACTGAAGCTTTCTTT. This rearrangement joins TRBV6-2 or TRBV6-3 to TRBJ1-1; tentative D call: TRBD1 (6 bases). The CDR3 has 16 residues. CDR1 MNHEY and CDR2 SVGEGT come from the germline V gene. Trimming removed 6 bases from V and 2 bases from J, with 19 bases in between.

The chain uses TRBV5-1 and TRBJ2-3; D perhaps matches TRBD1 (8 bases). Germline-derived CDR1 and CDR2 are SGHRS and YFSETQ. The V end was cut by 4 bases, the J end by 7 bases, with 16 bases between. CDR3 length: 14 amino acids. CDR3 in amino acids: CASSIGQGLNTQYF. CDR3 bases: TGCGCCAGCAGCATAGGACAGGGACTAAATACGCAGTATTTT. The entire variable domain, with the rest obtained from reference TRBV5-1 and TRBJ2-3, is as follows: KAGVTQTPRYLIKTRGQQVTLSCSPISGHRSVSWYQQTPGQGLQFLFEYFSETQRNKGNFPGRFSGRQFSNSRSEMNVSTLELGDSALYLCASSIGQGLNTQYFGPGTRLTVL.

The rearrangement uses TRBV2 and TRBJ1-2; D is possibly TRBD1 (5 bases). This CDR3 spans 13 amino acids. V dropped 8 bases and J dropped 6 bases, with 16 bases sitting between them. CDR1 is SNHLY and CDR2 is FYNNEI in the germline V gene. The CDR3 reads CASSATEGHGYTF. CDR3 bases: TGTGCCAGCTCCGCTACAGAGGGACATGGCTACACCTTC.

This chain uses TRBV7-9 with TRBJ1-5, with TRBD1 as a possible D gene (5 bases). This CDR3 spans 14 amino acids. The V and J ends lost 3 bases and 6 bases respectively, with 12 bases between them. Germline V CDR1 and CDR2: SEHNR, FQNEAQ (reference sequence). The chain's CDR3 is CASSFARDGQPQHF. The DNA of the CDR3 is TGTGCCAGCAGCTTTGCCAGGGATGGTCAGCCCCAGCATTTT.

This chain connects TRBV14 to TRBJ2-1; TRBD1 agrees at 8 bases. The CDR3 runs to 13 residues. Germline V lookup: CDR1 SGHDN, CDR2 FVKESK. With V trimmed by 4 bases and J by 6 bases, 2 bases remained unmatched. CDR3 region: CASSRQGANEQFF. The CDR3 nucleotides are TGTGCCAGCAGCCGTCAGGGGGCCAATGAGCAGTTCTTC.

The chain recombines TRBV12-5 with TRBJ2-1; no clear D. V dropped 0 bases and J dropped 12 bases, with 12 bases sitting between them. The CDR3 is 13 amino acids. Germline-derived CDR1 and CDR2 are LGHNT and FRNRAP. Written as DNA, the CDR3 is TGTGCTAGTGGTTTGGTCGTAGGGATCGGGCAGTTCTTC. As protein: CASGLVVGIGQFF.

The rearrangement joins TRBV6-5 to TRBJ2-1; D might be TRBD1 (5 bases). Germline values: CDR1 MNHEY, CDR2 SVGAGI. The V end lost 0 bases, the J end lost 0 bases, and 9 bases lay between the germline ends. The CDR3 length is 16 residues. CDR3 sequence reads: CASSYSGASSYNEQFF. CDR3 DNA sequence: TGTGCCAGCAGTTACTCTGGGGCGAGCTCCTACAATGAGCAGTTCTTC.

The chain couples TRBV19 to TRBJ2-7; TRBD1 matches at 9 bases. The CDR3 runs 15 residues. J gave up 6 bases and V 5 bases, and 11 bases lay outside the gene matches. In germline, CDR1 is LNHDA, CDR2 SQIVND (reference sequence). CDR3 amino acids: CASSPAGTGNREQYF. CDR3 sequence (DNA): TGTGCCAGTAGTCCAGCCGGGACAGGGAATCGCGAGCAGTACTTC.

The chain joins TRBV7-8 to TRBJ1-1; D not certain. The V end lost 5 bases, the J end lost 0 bases, and 16 bases lay between the germline ends. The CDR3 consists of 16 residues. Germline V gives CDR1 SGHVS, CDR2 FQNEAQ. Here the CDR3 reads CASSALSQSMNTEAFF. The CDR3 DNA is TGTGCCAGCAGCGCCTTGTCGCAGAGCATGAACACTGAAGCTTTCTTT. Using reference TRBV7-8 and TRBJ1-1 for the parts outside the CDR3, the full variable domain is GAGVSQSPRYKVAKRGQDVALRCDPISGHVSLFWYQQALGQGPEFLTYFQNEAQLDKSGLPSDRFFAERPEGSVSTLKIQRTQQEDSAVYLCASSALSQSMNTEAFFGQGTRLTVV.

This clonotype was picked up a small number of times. This chain links TRBV29-1 with TRBJ2-7; a possible D gene is TRBD1 (5 bases). With 5 bases removed from V and 1 base from J, the gap between germline ends came to 9 bases. Germline CDR1 is SQVTM and CDR2 is ANQGSEA. The CDR3 is 12 residues long. The CDR3 reads CSVLGQSYEQYF. The CDR3 region has the DNA TGCAGCGTTTTGGGGCAGTCCTACGAGCAGTACTTC.

In this sample, this clonotype turned up a few times. This chain links TRBV3-1 with TRBJ2-7; D is uncertain. CDR3 size: 13 residues. The germline V gene encodes CDR1 LGHDT and CDR2 YNNKEL (reference sequence). The V gene lost 4 bases and the J gene lost 2 bases, with 9 bases spanning the gap. The CDR3 sequence: CASSLRAAYEQYF. The CDR3 nucleotides are TGTGCCAGCAGCCTACGGGCAGCCTACGAGCAGTACTTC.

J is TRBJ1-1 and V is TRBV9, with D hard to call. Trimming stripped 2 bases from V and 1 base from J, with 6 bases between. The CDR3 is 13 residues long. CDR1 and CDR2 from the germline V gene are SGDLS and YYNGEE. CDR3 in amino acids: CASSVLENTEAFF. CDR3 DNA: TGTGCCAGCAGCGTTTTAGAGAACACTGAAGCTTTCTTT.

The CDR3 bases are TGCAGTGAGATACAGGGGGTCGGACCCGAAGCTTTCTTT. Its translation: CSEIQGVGPEAFF. The rearrangement joins TRBV20-1 to TRBJ1-1, with 8 bases that match TRBD1. CDR3 length: 13 amino acids. Losses at the gene ends were 7 bases for V and 8 bases for J; bases not matched to a gene: 12. Germline V lookup: CDR1 DFQATT, CDR2 SNEGSKA (reference sequence).

V and J are TRBV30 and TRBJ1-5, with unresolved D. V was cut by 4 bases and J by 4 bases, with 11 bases left in between. The CDR3 spans 13 residues. In germline, CDR1 is GTSNPN, CDR2 SVGIG (reference sequence). The CDR3 spells CAWNYGENQPQHF. The DNA for the CDR3 is TGTGCCTGGAATTATGGGGAAAATCAGCCCCAGCATTTT.

This sequence joins TRBV6-2 or TRBV6-3 and TRBJ2-1; no clear D. The CDR3 is 14 amino acids. Trimming stripped 6 bases from V and 7 bases from J, with 16 bases between. CDR1 is MNHEY and CDR2 is SVGEGT in the germline V gene. The CDR3 DNA reads TGTGCCAGCAGCCCTACCGCGGCCGGGAATGAGCAGTTCTTC. Protein: CASSPTAAGNEQFF.

This clonotype was recorded only once. The rearrangement joins TRBV5-1 to TRBJ2-2; no definite D call. CDR3 length equals 14 residues. Germline CDR1 and CDR2: SGHRS and YFSETQ. Trimming pared 1 base from V and 0 bases from J, leaving 4 bases between. The CDR3 region is CASSLSPNTGELFF. CDR3 nucleotides: TGCGCCAGCAGCTTGTCACCGAACACCGGGGAGCTGTTTTTT.